A selection of T cell receptor beta chains follows, all from one sample in a study of blood T cell repertoires in COVID-19. The data were produced by immunoSEQ multiplex PCR, yet TCRdb's version contains in-frame clones alone and is incomplete. The sample shows under 350,000 clones, 80% to 95% of them seen only once. Sample: peripheral blood. All receptors come from a woman younger than 45 with COVID-19, enrolled during active disease. Each CDR3 is given with its conserved first and last residue. The order of the fields is D gene, J gene, clone size, V gene, CDR3 protein, CDR3 DNA. A D gene is named only where the DNA matches it firmly. The listing skips clone size in some rows; elsewhere it reads once, few, many or a size class.

TRBD1 TRBJ2-7 . TRBV18 CASSLDRAGEQYF TGTGCCAGCTCTCTCGACAGGGCTGGCGAGCAGTACTTC
TRBD2 TRBJ2-2 few TRBV29-1 CSTTSGADTGELFF TGCAGCACGACTAGCGGAGCAGACACCGGGGAGCTGTTTTTT
. TRBJ1-1 . TRBV5-1 CASKIPAGREETEAFF TGCGCCAGCAAAATCCCGGCCGGAAGGGAGGAAACTGAAGCTTTCTTT
. TRBJ1-1 . TRBV5-1 CASSLLQGAEAFF TGCGCCAGCAGCTTACTACAGGGCGCTGAAGCTTTCTTT
. TRBJ2-7 . TRBV7-8 CASSHGGSSGEQYF TGTGCCAGCAGCCACGGGGGTAGCTCGGGCGAGCAGTACTTC
. TRBJ2-7 . TRBV5-1 CASSWAVGLLYEQYF TGCGCCAGCAGCTGGGCGGTCGGACTCCTCTACGAGCAGTACTTC
. TRBJ2-2 . TRBV2 CASSEVQGFTGELFF TGTGCCAGCAGTGAAGTGCAGGGATTCACCGGGGAGCTGTTTTTT
. TRBJ2-7 . TRBV27 CASSRNPDSYEQYF TGTGCCAGCAGTCGGAACCCTGACAGTTACGAGCAGTACTTC
TRBD2 TRBJ2-1 . TRBV11-2 CASSTTGTRGYNEQFF TGTGCCAGCAGCACTACCGGGACTAGAGGTTACAATGAGCAGTTCTTC
TRBD2 TRBJ2-7 . TRBV6-5 CASRPGLAVYEQYF TGTGCCAGCAGGCCGGGACTAGCGGTCTACGAGCAGTACTTC
. TRBJ2-3 . TRBV9 CASSSSGEVTDTQYF TGTGCCAGCAGCTCCTCGGGGGAGGTCACAGATACGCAGTATTTT
. TRBJ1-4 . TRBV6-5 CASSYRAGVEKLFF TGTGCCAGCAGTTACCGAGCAGGGGTGGAAAAACTGTTTTTT
. TRBJ2-3 once TRBV5-5 CASNLGLTDTQYF TGTGCCAGCAACCTGGGCCTCACAGATACGCAGTATTTT
TRBD1 TRBJ1-2 . TRBV30 CAWLPTGIVYGYTF TGTGCCTGGTTACCGACAGGGATAGTCTATGGCTACACCTTC
. TRBJ2-3 . TRBV21-1 CASSHALEGTDTQYF TGTGCCAGCAGCCATGCCCTGGAGGGGACAGATACGCAGTATTTT
. TRBJ2-7 . TRBV7-9 CASSLARGTAGEQYF TGTGCCAGCAGCTTAGCTCGGGGGACAGCGGGCGAGCAGTACTTC
TRBD2 TRBJ2-1 . TRBV30 CAWSLGSSGRSNEQFF TGTGCCTGGAGCCTGGGGAGTAGCGGGAGGTCCAATGAGCAGTTCTTC
. TRBJ1-1 . TRBV30 CAWRAPRVMVNTEAFF TGTGCCTGGAGGGCCCCTCGGGTGATGGTGAACACTGAAGCTTTCTTT
. TRBJ1-6 . TRBV6-5 CASSQQAPGSSPLHF TGTGCCAGCTCCCAACAGGCCCCAGGGTCTTCACCCCTCCACTTT
TRBD1 TRBJ1-2 once TRBV5-1 CASSKTGDGYTF TGCGCCAGCAGCAAGACAGGGGACGGCTACACCTTC
TRBD1 TRBJ2-7 . TRBV5-1 CASSFWTGAPSEQYF TGCGCCAGCAGCTTTTGGACAGGGGCCCCCAGCGAGCAGTACTTC
. TRBJ1-4 . TRBV4-2 CASSQDGMRAANEKLFF TGTGCCAGCAGCCAAGATGGCATGAGGGCGGCTAATGAAAAACTGTTTTTT
. TRBJ1-4 once TRBV19 CASNPGGPTNEKLFF TGTGCCAGTAACCCCGGGGGGCCAACTAATGAAAAACTGTTTTTT
. TRBJ1-1 . TRBV5-1 CASSRGGNTEAFF TGCGCCAGCAGCCGCGGGGGGAACACTGAAGCTTTCTTT
. TRBJ1-6 once TRBV10-3 CASGGQTSSYNSPLHF TGTGCCAGCGGGGGCCAGACGAGCTCCTATAATTCACCCCTCCACTTT
. TRBJ2-5 . TRBV10-3 CATSAVGQETQYF TGTGCCACCTCAGCGGTAGGTCAAGAGACCCAGTACTTC